This T cell receptor (beta chain) was observed in a study of blood T cell repertoires in COVID-19. Profiled with immunoSEQ multiplex PCR; TCRdb holds only in-frame clones, not every one. In the table there are under 300,000 clones, roughly 91% of which are singletons. CDR1 is SEHNR and CDR2 is FQNEAQ in the germline V gene (reference sequence). The CDR3 has 15 residues. With 2 bases clipped from V and 9 bases from J, the junction kept 10 bases outside the gene matches. This TCR derives from a woman in her fifties or sixties in a cohort exposed to, infected with or recovered from COVID-19 (not recorded which). The sequenced material came from PBMCs or T cells enriched from blood (not recorded which). The rearrangement uses TRBV7-9 and TRBJ2-1; 7 bases are a match to TRBD2. CDR3 protein: CASSLMGGGPGEQFF. CDR3 sequence (DNA): TGTGCCAGCAGCTTAATGGGGGGAGGGCCCGGTGAGCAGTTCTTC.